Listed below are T cell receptor beta chains from one sample, sequenced in a study of cytomegalovirus exposure and HLA in healthy donors. The repertoire was sequenced with immunoSEQ multiplex PCR; TCRdb's copy has only in-frame clones and lacks some. This table holds about 150,000 clones, approximately 80% found once. The material sequenced was PBMCs. These receptor sequences come from a man aged 25-45 years in good health and CMV-seropositive. Each CDR3 is given with its conserved first and last residue. A D gene is named only where the DNA matches it firmly. Clone sizes are given selectively: once, few, many, or a class where the clone is expanded.

d_gene: NA; v_gene: TRBV6-4; j_gene: TRBJ1-3; abundance: NA; CDR3aa: CASIEGGAGNTIYF; CDR3nt: TGTGCCAGCATCGAGGGGGGGGCTGGAAACACCATATATTTT
d_gene: NA; v_gene: TRBV12-5; j_gene: TRBJ1-2; abundance: once; CDR3aa: CASGLVDRDGYTF; CDR3nt: TGTGCTAGTGGTTTGGTTGACCGGGATGGCTACACCTTC
d_gene: NA; v_gene: TRBV29-1; j_gene: TRBJ1-2; abundance: NA; CDR3aa: CSVEEGRGYGYTF; CDR3nt: TGCAGCGTTGAGGAGGGGCGTGGGTATGGCTACACCTTC
d_gene: NA; v_gene: TRBV10-3; j_gene: TRBJ2-1; abundance: NA; CDR3aa: CAIGQEREHNEQFF; CDR3nt: TGTGCCATCGGGCAAGAACGGGAACACAATGAGCAGTTCTTC
d_gene: NA; v_gene: TRBV5-1; j_gene: TRBJ2-2; abundance: once; CDR3aa: CASSLGPGYTGELFF; CDR3nt: TGCGCCAGCAGCCTGGGGCCAGGGTACACCGGGGAGCTGTTTTTT
d_gene: TRBD2; v_gene: TRBV6-1; j_gene: TRBJ2-7; abundance: NA; CDR3aa: CASREGLTYEQYF; CDR3nt: TGTGCCAGCCGGGAGGGCCTCACCTACGAGCAGTACTTC
d_gene: NA; v_gene: TRBV2; j_gene: TRBJ1-2; abundance: NA; CDR3aa: CASRGAGGGFINYGYTF; CDR3nt: TGTGCCAGCAGGGGGGCGGGCGGAGGATTTATTAACTATGGCTACACCTTC
d_gene: TRBD1; v_gene: TRBV7-2; j_gene: TRBJ2-7; abundance: NA; CDR3aa: CASSPRQGPYEQYF; CDR3nt: TGTGCCAGCAGCCCCCGACAGGGTCCCTACGAGCAGTACTTC
d_gene: TRBD2; v_gene: TRBV10-3; j_gene: TRBJ2-5; abundance: NA; CDR3aa: CAISEPTSGRREQYF; CDR3nt: TGTGCCATCAGCGAACCGACTAGCGGGAGGCGGGAGCAGTACTTC
d_gene: TRBD2; v_gene: TRBV7-3; j_gene: TRBJ2-3; abundance: NA; CDR3aa: CARTSGRAHTQYF; CDR3nt: TGTGCCCGGACTAGCGGGAGGGCCCATACGCAGTATTTT
d_gene: NA; v_gene: TRBV30; j_gene: TRBJ1-5; abundance: NA; CDR3aa: CASSRGGGNQPQHF; CDR3nt: TGTGCCTCCTCCAGGGGAGGGGGCAATCAGCCCCAGCATTTT
d_gene: NA; v_gene: TRBV2; j_gene: TRBJ2-7; abundance: medium-sized; CDR3aa: CASSEVVTGTSEQYF; CDR3nt: TGTGCCAGCAGTGAGGTCGTTACAGGGACCTCCGAGCAGTACTTC
d_gene: NA; v_gene: TRBV11-2; j_gene: TRBJ2-1; abundance: NA; CDR3aa: CASSLEGSSYNEQFF; CDR3nt: TGTGCCAGCAGCTTGGAGGGAAGCTCCTACAATGAGCAGTTCTTC
d_gene: NA; v_gene: TRBV6-1; j_gene: TRBJ2-3; abundance: NA; CDR3aa: CASSATGGLDTQYF; CDR3nt: TGTGCCAGCAGTGCAACTGGAGGTCTAGATACGCAGTATTTT
d_gene: NA; v_gene: TRBV7-2; j_gene: TRBJ2-3; abundance: few; CDR3aa: CASSLGGRGTDTQYF; CDR3nt: TGTGCCAGCAGCTTAGGAGGCAGGGGCACAGATACGCAGTATTTT
d_gene: TRBD2; v_gene: TRBV10-3; j_gene: TRBJ2-7; abundance: NA; CDR3aa: CAISESMSGSGPYEQYF; CDR3nt: TGTGCCATCAGTGAGTCGATGAGCGGGAGTGGCCCCTACGAGCAGTACTTC
d_gene: TRBD1; v_gene: TRBV9; j_gene: TRBJ2-5; abundance: once; CDR3aa: CASSYWDRGHQETQYF; CDR3nt: TGTGCCAGCAGCTATTGGGACAGGGGACACCAAGAGACCCAGTACTTC
d_gene: NA; v_gene: TRBV7-9; j_gene: TRBJ2-7; abundance: NA; CDR3aa: CASSLNGIYEQYF; CDR3nt: TGTGCCAGCAGCTTAAACGGGATCTACGAGCAGTACTTC
d_gene: TRBD1; v_gene: TRBV6-5; j_gene: TRBJ1-2; abundance: NA; CDR3aa: CASSDRVSGYTF; CDR3nt: TGTGCCAGCAGTGACAGGGTGAGCGGCTACACCTTC
d_gene: NA; v_gene: TRBV11-2; j_gene: TRBJ1-1; abundance: NA; CDR3aa: CASSLGLRVEAFF; CDR3nt: TGTGCCAGCAGCTTAGGTTTGAGGGTTGAAGCTTTCTTT
d_gene: TRBD1; v_gene: TRBV28; j_gene: TRBJ2-2; abundance: NA; CDR3aa: CASGGQTNTGELFF; CDR3nt: TGTGCCAGCGGGGGACAGACAAACACCGGGGAGCTGTTTTTT
d_gene: TRBD1; v_gene: TRBV5-8; j_gene: TRBJ2-7; abundance: NA; CDR3aa: CASSLGKQGGKYF; CDR3nt: TGTGCCAGCAGCTTGGGGAAACAGGGGGGAAAGTACTTC
d_gene: TRBD1; v_gene: TRBV7-2; j_gene: TRBJ1-2; abundance: NA; CDR3aa: CASSKDRRYGYTF; CDR3nt: TGTGCCAGCAGCAAGGACAGGAGATATGGCTACACCTTC
d_gene: TRBD2; v_gene: TRBV5-4; j_gene: TRBJ2-5; abundance: NA; CDR3aa: CASSSKRETWETQYF; CDR3nt: TGTGCCAGCAGCTCCAAGCGGGAGACCTGGGAGACCCAGTACTTC
d_gene: NA; v_gene: TRBV11-2; j_gene: TRBJ2-2; abundance: NA; CDR3aa: CASSLESAGELFF; CDR3nt: TGTGCCAGCAGCTTAGAGAGCGCCGGGGAGCTGTTTTTT
d_gene: TRBD1; v_gene: TRBV4-1; j_gene: TRBJ2-3; abundance: NA; CDR3aa: CASSHGQAVTDTQYF; CDR3nt: TGCGCCAGCAGCCATGGACAGGCTGTCACAGATACGCAGTATTTT
d_gene: TRBD1; v_gene: TRBV4-1; j_gene: TRBJ2-5; abundance: NA; CDR3aa: CASSQDRFRGQTQYF; CDR3nt: TGCGCCAGCAGCCAAGATAGGTTCAGGGGGCAGACCCAGTACTTC
d_gene: TRBD2; v_gene: TRBV5-6; j_gene: TRBJ2-3; abundance: NA; CDR3aa: CASSASSGYSTDTQYF; CDR3nt: TGTGCCAGCAGCGCCTCTAGCGGTTATAGCACAGATACGCAGTATTTT
d_gene: TRBD1; v_gene: TRBV9; j_gene: TRBJ2-7; abundance: NA; CDR3aa: CASSVDTGAGTYEQYF; CDR3nt: TGTGCCAGCAGCGTAGATACAGGGGCTGGGACCTACGAGCAGTACTTC
d_gene: TRBD2; v_gene: TRBV28; j_gene: TRBJ2-2; abundance: NA; CDR3aa: CASSGGERLNTGELFF; CDR3nt: TGTGCCAGCAGTGGGGGGGAAAGGCTGAACACCGGGGAGCTGTTTTTT
d_gene: TRBD2; v_gene: TRBV19; j_gene: TRBJ2-7; abundance: NA; CDR3aa: CASSRTSGYEQYF; CDR3nt: TGTGCCAGTAGTCGGACTAGCGGCTACGAGCAGTACTTC
d_gene: TRBD1; v_gene: TRBV29-1; j_gene: TRBJ2-5; abundance: NA; CDR3aa: CSIGQGRETQYF; CDR3nt: TGCAGCATCGGACAGGGAAGGGAGACCCAGTACTTC
d_gene: TRBD1; v_gene: TRBV2; j_gene: TRBJ2-2; abundance: NA; CDR3aa: CASSVTGQANTGELFF; CDR3nt: TGTGCCAGCAGTGTAACAGGACAGGCGAACACCGGGGAGCTGTTTTTT